This TCR beta chain derives from a study of blood T cell repertoires in COVID-19 (TCRdb year 2020). Broadly, across the study: Samples covering the acute and convalescent phases of COVID-19 were provided by collaborators in the United States, Italy and Spain. The prospective study material was composed of cDNA or gDNA derived from T cells, B-cell-depleted T cells, or PBMCs. Subjects who had been exposed to COVID-19, were actively infected with it, or had recovered from it provided the deeply sampled blood TCRbeta repertoires that made up the dataset. The repertoires were made available in a free public database intended to serve as a resource for research on the immune response to SARS-CoV-2. Samples came from the ongoing ImmuneRACE study (first 160 participants) plus 1,254 subjects from 6 global collaborators. Nearly every sample came with metadata listing a de-identified subject ID, COVID-19 status, age in years and sex. Where available, HLA class I and class II types were obtained from metadata supplied by the sample provider rather than from assay-based typing.

TCRbeta CDR3 regions were amplified from genomic DNA using the immunoSEQ Assay, a bias-controlled multiplex PCR. The study's own analysis went as follows. The number of nucleated cells in each sample was estimated from the amplification of reference gene primers within the assay. Sequence reads were collapsed and filtered to measure the absolute abundance of every unique TCRbeta CDR3 rearrangement. Productive Simpson clonality was computed per sample as the square root of Simpson's diversity index over productive rearrangements. The source is immuneACCESS, and TCRdb retained only in-frame sequences with V and J called. Part of the clones is not carried over; for the studies checked, unresolved V genes explain less than half of this, and the remainder is unexplained. The V and J calls and clone size are taken from that table; D and trimming were inferred from the DNA. The sample yields more than 150,000 clones; 80% to 90% were counted once. Of the sample, over 2% is held by the ten largest clones.

General conclusions and limits of the study: Clinical and demographic metadata were provided uncurated, with the amount varying by source and participant.

To note about this clone: What this receptor recognizes is not known. Base qualities are not recorded, but no much larger clone differs from it by a single base.

Whole blood was collected in K2EDTA tubes by collaborating institutions according to the institutions' own protocols. For TCRbeta analysis, collaborators shipped samples as frozen whole blood, isolated PBMCs, or DNA extracted from either of those sample types. The CDR3 starts with the cysteine, ends with the phenylalanine, and has 14 residues. Only CDR3 DNA is held: 42 bases, read in frame from base 1. The junction shows trimming of 5 bases on V and 1 base on J, plus 11 bases between the germline ends. Based on the germline V gene, the CDR1 and CDR2 sequences are SNHLY and FYNNEI. This TCR was sampled from a woman in her 70s with acute or convalescent COVID-19. What was sequenced was peripheral blood. The chain is assembled from TRBV2 and TRBJ1-1; the D segment could be TRBD1, given 5 matching bases. For the CDR3, the sequence is CASSSLGGNTEAFF. The bases read TGTGCCAGCAGTTCCCTCGGGGGGAACACTGAAGCTTTCTTT. The variable domain in full, with residues beyond the CDR3 obtained from the reference TRBV2 and TRBJ1-1 genes, is EPEVTQTPSHQVTQMGQEVILRCVPISNHLYFYWYRQILGQKVEFLVSFYNNEISEKSEIFDDQFSVERPDGSNFTLKIRSTKLEDSAMYFCASSSLGGNTEAFFGQGTRLTVV.